These T cell receptor beta chains were read from a single sample in a study of cytomegalovirus exposure and HLA in healthy donors. Method: immunoSEQ multiplex PCR; TCRdb's copy keeps in-frame clones and lacks some. The sample lists about 73,000 clones; 85% to 95% were seen once. What was sequenced was PBMCs. The receptors were gathered from a man between 18 and 35 years old in good health and CMV-seronegative. Both conserved end residues are part of each CDR3. Each record gives: D gene, J gene, clone size, V gene, CDR3 DNA, CDR3 protein. The D gene is left open where the match is weak. Only some rows state a clone size, as once, few, many or a class for expanded clones.

d_call: TRBD1
j_call: TRBJ2-5
clone_size: -
v_call: TRBV7-9
cdr3_nt: TGTGCCAGCAGCTCAATCCAGGGGGCTGTGGAGACCCAGTACTTC
cdr3_aa: CASSSIQGAVETQYF

d_call: TRBD2
j_call: TRBJ2-3
clone_size: -
v_call: TRBV5-1
cdr3_nt: TGCGCCAGCAGCCTAGAACCCACTAGCGGGGGATACACAGATACGCAGTATTTT
cdr3_aa: CASSLEPTSGGYTDTQYF

d_call: -
j_call: TRBJ1-2
clone_size: -
v_call: TRBV7-8
cdr3_nt: TGTGCCAGCAGCTTAGCCGGGGGGAGCTATGGCTACACCTTC
cdr3_aa: CASSLAGGSYGYTF

d_call: -
j_call: TRBJ1-1
clone_size: -
v_call: TRBV6-1
cdr3_nt: TGTGCCAGCAGTGTGGACAGTAGTACTGAAGCTTTCTTT
cdr3_aa: CASSVDSSTEAFF

d_call: -
j_call: TRBJ1-4
clone_size: -
v_call: TRBV30
cdr3_nt: TGTGCCTGGAGTCCATCGGGATTTAAACTTAATGAAAAACTGTTTTTT
cdr3_aa: CAWSPSGFKLNEKLFF

d_call: -
j_call: TRBJ2-2
clone_size: -
v_call: TRBV18
cdr3_nt: TGTGCCAGCTCACCGACAGCGAACACCGGGGAGCTGTTTTTT
cdr3_aa: CASSPTANTGELFF

d_call: -
j_call: TRBJ1-2
clone_size: once
v_call: TRBV7-6
cdr3_nt: TGTGCCAGCGGGGGCCAGGGTGTCCATGACTACACCTTC
cdr3_aa: CASGGQGVHDYTF

d_call: -
j_call: TRBJ1-1
clone_size: -
v_call: TRBV10-3
cdr3_nt: TGTGCCATCAGTGAGAGACAGGTGGTTGACACTGAAGCTTTCTTT
cdr3_aa: CAISERQVVDTEAFF

d_call: -
j_call: TRBJ2-5
clone_size: -
v_call: TRBV5-4
cdr3_nt: TGTGCCAGTAGGGTGGGGGGACAAGAGACCCAGTACTTC
cdr3_aa: CASRVGGQETQYF

d_call: TRBD2
j_call: TRBJ2-7
clone_size: -
v_call: TRBV18
cdr3_nt: TGTGCCAGCTCACCCCCCGGACTAGCGGGGGGCGAGCAGTACTTC
cdr3_aa: CASSPPGLAGGEQYF

d_call: TRBD1
j_call: TRBJ1-1
clone_size: -
v_call: TRBV4-3
cdr3_nt: TGCGCCAGCAGCCACCCGGGACAGAAGAAAACTGAAGCTTTCTTT
cdr3_aa: CASSHPGQKKTEAFF

d_call: -
j_call: TRBJ1-6
clone_size: -
v_call: TRBV5-4
cdr3_nt: TGTGCCAGCAGCTTGGATTCTGGAGGAGAATTTTCACCCCTCCACTTT
cdr3_aa: CASSLDSGGEFSPLHF

d_call: TRBD1
j_call: TRBJ1-3
clone_size: -
v_call: TRBV5-5
cdr3_nt: TGTGCCAGCAGCTTGACAGGGGGTAGTGGAAACACCATATATTTT
cdr3_aa: CASSLTGGSGNTIYF

d_call: TRBD1
j_call: TRBJ1-2
clone_size: -
v_call: TRBV29-1
cdr3_nt: TGCAGCGTTGTATCTCGGACAGGGAATGGCTACACCTTC
cdr3_aa: CSVVSRTGNGYTF

d_call: -
j_call: TRBJ1-5
clone_size: -
v_call: TRBV21-1
cdr3_nt: TGTGCCAGCAGCTCCGACGGGGACAGGGGGCGAATCAGCAATCAGCCCCAGCATTTT
cdr3_aa: CASSSDGDRGRISNQPQHF

d_call: TRBD1
j_call: TRBJ2-5
clone_size: -
v_call: TRBV5-4
cdr3_nt: TGTGCCAGCAGCCATAAACAGGGGAAAGAGACCCAGTACTTC
cdr3_aa: CASSHKQGKETQYF

d_call: -
j_call: TRBJ2-2
clone_size: -
v_call: TRBV19
cdr3_nt: TGTGCCAGTAGTCAAGAGCGGTACACCGGGGAGCTGTTTTTT
cdr3_aa: CASSQERYTGELFF

d_call: TRBD1
j_call: TRBJ1-1
clone_size: -
v_call: TRBV20-1
cdr3_nt: TGCAGTGCACGGACAGGGGGTAGAGCTTTCTTT
cdr3_aa: CSARTGGRAFF

d_call: -
j_call: TRBJ2-5
clone_size: once
v_call: TRBV29-1
cdr3_nt: TGCAGCGACGCTCAGGGGGAGACCCAGTACTTC
cdr3_aa: CSDAQGETQYF

d_call: -
j_call: TRBJ1-5
clone_size: -
v_call: TRBV27
cdr3_nt: TGTGCCAGCAGTTTCGGGTGGAATCAGCCCCAGCATTTT
cdr3_aa: CASSFGWNQPQHF

d_call: TRBD1
j_call: TRBJ1-2
clone_size: -
v_call: TRBV7-2
cdr3_nt: TGTGCCAGCAGGCTACCCGGGACAGGTAATGGCTACACCTTC
cdr3_aa: CASRLPGTGNGYTF

d_call: -
j_call: TRBJ1-4
clone_size: -
v_call: TRBV30
cdr3_nt: TGTGCCTGGAGCGGTGAGACTAATGAAAAACTGTTTTTT
cdr3_aa: CAWSGETNEKLFF

d_call: -
j_call: TRBJ2-1
clone_size: -
v_call: TRBV5-6
cdr3_nt: TGTGCCAGCAGCTTTCTCAATGAGCAGTTCTTC
cdr3_aa: CASSFLNEQFF

d_call: -
j_call: TRBJ1-1
clone_size: -
v_call: TRBV30
cdr3_nt: TGTGCCTGGAGTGTGGGACTCGCTGAAGCTTTCTTT
cdr3_aa: CAWSVGLAEAFF

d_call: TRBD1
j_call: TRBJ2-7
clone_size: -
v_call: TRBV5-6
cdr3_nt: TGTGCCAGCAGCTTGGGACAGGGCTCCTACGAGCAGTACTTC
cdr3_aa: CASSLGQGSYEQYF

d_call: -
j_call: TRBJ2-5
clone_size: once
v_call: TRBV14
cdr3_nt: TGTGCCAGCAGCCAAGCCCTAGTTGAGACCCAGTACTTC
cdr3_aa: CASSQALVETQYF

d_call: -
j_call: TRBJ2-1
clone_size: -
v_call: TRBV7-2
cdr3_nt: TGTGCCAGCAGACAGAATGGCCTTAATGAGCAGTTCTTC
cdr3_aa: CASRQNGLNEQFF

d_call: -
j_call: TRBJ1-1
clone_size: -
v_call: TRBV19
cdr3_nt: TGTGCCAGTAGAAGCAGGGGATACTTTTTTCCTGAAGCTTTCTTT
cdr3_aa: CASRSRGYFFPEAFF

d_call: -
j_call: TRBJ2-5
clone_size: -
v_call: TRBV7-9
cdr3_nt: TGTGCCAGCAGCCATGACAGAGAGTTAAAAGAGACCCAGTACTTC
cdr3_aa: CASSHDRELKETQYF

d_call: -
j_call: TRBJ1-1
clone_size: -
v_call: TRBV6-1
cdr3_nt: TGTGCCAGCAGTGAAGGGGGCGCCGCTTTCTTT
cdr3_aa: CASSEGGAAFF

d_call: -
j_call: TRBJ2-1
clone_size: -
v_call: TRBV27
cdr3_nt: TGTGCCAGCAGTTTAATCACCGCACAGGTCAATGAGCAGTTCTTC
cdr3_aa: CASSLITAQVNEQFF

d_call: -
j_call: TRBJ2-5
clone_size: -
v_call: TRBV5-4
cdr3_nt: TGTGCCAGCAGCTCCCTGGTGACGGGAATTCAAGAGACCCAGTACTTC
cdr3_aa: CASSSLVTGIQETQYF

d_call: -
j_call: TRBJ1-5
clone_size: -
v_call: TRBV19
cdr3_nt: TGTGCCAGTAGTGCTACAGGATCCCAGCATTTT
cdr3_aa: CASSATGSQHF

d_call: -
j_call: TRBJ1-2
clone_size: -
v_call: TRBV29-1
cdr3_nt: TGCAGCGTTGAGGCGGGGGGCATCTATGGCTACACCTTC
cdr3_aa: CSVEAGGIYGYTF

d_call: -
j_call: TRBJ1-1
clone_size: -
v_call: TRBV19
cdr3_nt: TGTGCCAGTAGTCAAAGTGCGTTTACTGAAGCTTTCTTT
cdr3_aa: CASSQSAFTEAFF

d_call: -
j_call: TRBJ1-2
clone_size: -
v_call: TRBV4-2
cdr3_nt: TGTGCCAGCAGCCAAGTTTTATCGGGGGGCTACACCTTC
cdr3_aa: CASSQVLSGGYTF

d_call: -
j_call: TRBJ1-1
clone_size: -
v_call: TRBV9
cdr3_nt: TGTGCCAGCAGCGTAGCGTCAGGGTCCGCTGAAGCTTTCTTT
cdr3_aa: CASSVASGSAEAFF

d_call: TRBD1
j_call: TRBJ2-2
clone_size: -
v_call: TRBV27
cdr3_nt: TGTGCCAGCAGACCCTGGGACAGAAGTACCGGGGAGCTGTTTTTT
cdr3_aa: CASRPWDRSTGELFF

d_call: TRBD1
j_call: TRBJ1-1
clone_size: -
v_call: TRBV9
cdr3_nt: TGTGCCAGCAGCGCCAACAGGGGTGGCACTGAAGCTTTCTTT
cdr3_aa: CASSANRGGTEAFF

d_call: -
j_call: TRBJ1-4
clone_size: -
v_call: TRBV5-1
cdr3_nt: TGCGCCAGCAGCTTGGCTACAGGTGAAAAACTGTTTTTT
cdr3_aa: CASSLATGEKLFF

d_call: -
j_call: TRBJ1-1
clone_size: -
v_call: TRBV27
cdr3_nt: TGTGCCAGCAGTACCCAGGGGACTGAAGCTTTCTTT
cdr3_aa: CASSTQGTEAFF

d_call: TRBD2
j_call: TRBJ2-7
clone_size: -
v_call: TRBV28
cdr3_nt: TGTGCCAGCAGTTTGCGTGGATCGGGACTAGCTCACTACGAGCAGTACTTC
cdr3_aa: CASSLRGSGLAHYEQYF

d_call: -
j_call: TRBJ1-2
clone_size: -
v_call: TRBV14
cdr3_nt: TGTGCCAGCAGCCAAGATTGGGGAGGGAATGATGGCTACACCTTC
cdr3_aa: CASSQDWGGNDGYTF

d_call: -
j_call: TRBJ2-5
clone_size: -
v_call: TRBV6-5
cdr3_nt: TGTGCCAGCAGTCTATGGGGGGGGCTACAAGAGACCCAGTACTTC
cdr3_aa: CASSLWGGLQETQYF

d_call: TRBD1
j_call: TRBJ1-2
clone_size: -
v_call: TRBV6-4
cdr3_nt: TGTGCCAGCAGTGACGGGAAGGGACAGGGATATGAGGACTATGGCTACACCTTC
cdr3_aa: CASSDGKGQGYEDYGYTF

d_call: -
j_call: TRBJ2-3
clone_size: -
v_call: TRBV9
cdr3_nt: TGTGCCAGCAGCGGTCGCCCGCGGGGTGACACAGATACGCAGTATTTT
cdr3_aa: CASSGRPRGDTDTQYF

d_call: -
j_call: TRBJ2-3
clone_size: -
v_call: TRBV6-4
cdr3_nt: TGTGCCAGCAGCCCCCAAAGCACAGATACGCAGTATTTT
cdr3_aa: CASSPQSTDTQYF

d_call: TRBD1
j_call: TRBJ2-1
clone_size: -
v_call: TRBV10-3
cdr3_nt: TGTGCCATCAGCCCCGGGACAGGGGACAATGAGCAGTTCTTC
cdr3_aa: CAISPGTGDNEQFF

d_call: TRBD2
j_call: TRBJ2-2
clone_size: -
v_call: TRBV7-9
cdr3_nt: TGTGCCAGCGACCGGGGACTAGTGGAGACCGGGGAGCTGTTTTTT
cdr3_aa: CASDRGLVETGELFF

d_call: -
j_call: TRBJ2-1
clone_size: -
v_call: TRBV7-9
cdr3_nt: TGTGCCAGCAGCTTTACGGACAATGAGCAGTTCTTC
cdr3_aa: CASSFTDNEQFF

d_call: -
j_call: TRBJ1-5
clone_size: -
v_call: TRBV30
cdr3_nt: TGTGCCTGGAGCCACTCCGGACACTTCAATCAGCCCCAGCATTTT
cdr3_aa: CAWSHSGHFNQPQHF